A single sample gave rise to the 11 T cell receptor beta chains below, sequenced in a study of cytomegalovirus exposure and HLA in healthy donors. Primers for the PCR totalled 60 Vbeta and 13 Jbeta. Produced via immunoSEQ multiplex PCR; TCRdb's table is partial and in-frame only. This table has fewer than 200,000 clones, roughly 75% appearing once. The sequenced sample consisted of PBMCs. The receptors come from a man younger than 30 in good health and CMV-seronegative.

This clone has more than one count but fewer than ten. The chain carries TRBV4-1 and TRBJ2-3; D ambiguous. Deletions cut 5 bases from V and 6 bases from J, with 9 bases between. Germline assignment: CDR1 MGHRA and CDR2 YSYEKL. The CDR3 consists of 12 residues. The CDR3 is CASSKPGDTQYF. CDR3 bases: TGCGCCAGCAGCAAACCCGGGGATACGCAGTATTTT.

As DNA, the CDR3 is TGTGCCAGCAGCTCACAGGGTCTTAATCAGCCCCAGCATTTT. It encodes CASSSQGLNQPQHF. This chain links TRBV7-9 with TRBJ1-5; tentatively, D is TRBD1 (6 bases). The CDR3 length is 14 residues. From germline, CDR1 is SEHNR and CDR2 FQNEAQ (reference sequence). Trimming took off 4 bases at V and 4 bases at J, with 11 bases between the two ends.

The V and J genes are TRBV29-1 and TRBJ2-1; the match to TRBD2 covers 9 bases. Germline lookup yields CDR1 SQVTM and CDR2 ANQGSEA. The V segment lost 1 base and the J segment 6 bases; nucleotides outside the gene matches: 4. The CDR3 runs to 14 residues. DNA of the CDR3: TGCAGCGTTGAAGGACTAGCGGCGACCAATGAGCAGTTCTTC. Translation: CSVEGLAATNEQFF.

This chain connects TRBV28 to TRBJ2-7; D is possibly TRBD1 (6 bases). The V and J ends lost 8 bases and 2 bases respectively, with 16 bases between them. The germline V gene has CDR1 MDHEN and CDR2 SYDVKM. There are 14 residues in the CDR3. CDR3 bases: TGTGCCAGCGTCGGACAGACCATTCCCTACGAGCAGTACTTC. It encodes CASVGQTIPYEQYF.

This chain uses TRBV11-2 with TRBJ1-1; TRBD1 might be the D (6 bases). The germline gives CDR1 SGHAT, CDR2 FQNNGV. The V end lost 2 bases, the J end lost 2 bases, and 9 bases lay between the germline ends. The CDR3 extends over 14 amino acids. The CDR3 reads CASSLTGRNTEAFF. In DNA, the CDR3 is TGTGCCAGCAGCTTAACAGGGCGCAACACTGAAGCTTTCTTT. Drawing the rest from reference TRBV11-2 and TRBJ1-1, the complete variable domain is EAGVAQSPRYKIIEKRQSVAFWCNPISGHATLYWYQQILGQGPKLLIQFQNNGVVDDSQLPKDRFSAERLKGVDSTLKIQPAKLEDSAVYLCASSLTGRNTEAFFGQGTRLTVV.

The chain couples TRBV11-2 to TRBJ1-2; tentatively, D is TRBD1 (6 bases). The CDR3 runs 13 residues. V was trimmed by 1 base and J by 10 bases, leaving 13 bases between them. Germline assignment: CDR1 SGHAT and CDR2 FQNNGV. CDR3 coding DNA: TGTGCCAGCAGCTTAGCAGGGGATGGGCACTACACCTTC. Translating gives CASSLAGDGHYTF.

J is TRBJ2-7 and V is TRBV13; tentative D call: TRBD2 (6 bases). This CDR3 has 14 residues. Germline assignment: CDR1 PRHDT and CDR2 FYEKMQ (reference sequence). Trimming removed 4 bases at V and 3 bases at J, with 13 bases between. The CDR3 is CASSSRGGNYEQYF. DNA for the CDR3: TGTGCCAGCAGCTCGAGGGGCGGGAACTACGAGCAGTACTTC.

This clone has a single count. The chain carries TRBV4-1 and TRBJ1-5; 7 bases match TRBD1. CDR3 length equals 16 residues. Losses at the gene ends were 3 bases for V and 6 bases for J; bases not matched to a gene: 11. In germline, CDR1 is MGHRA, CDR2 YSYEKL. The CDR3 DNA reads TGCGCCAGCAGCCAGCTAAGGACAGGACCGCGTCAGCCCCAGCATTTT. Amino acid sequence: CASSQLRTGPRQPQHF.

With respect to this clone: The same CDR3 arises from other DNA sequences in this sample as well. The CDR3 bases are TGTGCCAGCAGAGAAAGTTGGGACAGAGACTACGAGCAGTACTTC. Translating it yields CASRESWDRDYEQYF. This chain joins TRBV2 and TRBJ2-7; TRBD1 aligns across 7 bases. This CDR3 spans 15 amino acids. The J segment lost 3 bases and the V segment lost 6 bases, leaving 11 bases of the junction unmatched. The germline CDR1 and CDR2 sequences are SNHLY and FYNNEI.

The V gene is TRBV5-1, the J gene TRBJ2-7; TRBD2 agrees at 9 bases. V was clipped by 1 base and J by 2 bases; unmatched bases: 4. The CDR3 runs to 15 residues. Per germline, CDR1 SGHRS and CDR2 YFSETQ. CDR3 region: CASSLRVAGAYEQYF. CDR3 nucleotide sequence: TGCGCCAGCAGCTTGAGGGTAGCGGGGGCCTACGAGCAGTACTTC. Filled out from reference TRBV5-1 and TRBJ2-7, the complete variable domain reads KAGVTQTPRYLIKTRGQQVTLSCSPISGHRSVSWYQQTPGQGLQFLFEYFSETQRNKGNFPGRFSGRQFSNSRSEMNVSTLELGDSALYLCASSLRVAGAYEQYFGPGTRLTVT.

The V call is TRBV14, the J call TRBJ2-7; possible D gene TRBD2, 5 bases. This CDR3 has 12 amino acids. Trimming stripped 4 bases from V and 6 bases from J, with 10 bases between. CDR1 is SGHDN and CDR2 is FVKESK in the germline V gene. CDR3 region: CASSPGGSEQYF. The CDR3 coding sequence is TGTGCCAGCAGCCCCGGAGGTAGCGAGCAGTACTTC.